This T cell receptor beta chain derives from a study of long-term antiretroviral therapy in people with HIV. The run of the v3.0 immunoSEQ assay was at survey level. Libraries were prepared by immunoSEQ multiplex PCR; TCRdb keeps only in-frame clonotypes and omits some of them. The table includes roughly 33,000 clones, about 83% detected once. V lost 4 bases and J 1 base, leaving 16 bases between the germline ends. CDR1 and CDR2 (germline): MNHEY, SMNVEV (reference sequence). The CDR3 length is 16 residues. Findings and limits, study-wide: ART was followed by higher diversity that remained below transplant donor controls. The repertoire was dominated at all time points by clones expanded before ART. CDR3 lengths in HIV samples spanned a narrower range than controls.

A note on this clone: What it binds is not known.

V is TRBV27 and J is TRBJ1-1, with TRBD1 as a possible D gene (6 bases). The source material was unsorted PBMCs, sampled 2 years after starting antiretroviral therapy. The source of this sequence is a woman aged 50 to 65 with HIV. The CDR3 coding sequence is TGTGCCAGCAGTTCACCCTGGGGGGCTTCGAACACTGAAGCTTTCTTT. It encodes CASSSPWGASNTEAFF.